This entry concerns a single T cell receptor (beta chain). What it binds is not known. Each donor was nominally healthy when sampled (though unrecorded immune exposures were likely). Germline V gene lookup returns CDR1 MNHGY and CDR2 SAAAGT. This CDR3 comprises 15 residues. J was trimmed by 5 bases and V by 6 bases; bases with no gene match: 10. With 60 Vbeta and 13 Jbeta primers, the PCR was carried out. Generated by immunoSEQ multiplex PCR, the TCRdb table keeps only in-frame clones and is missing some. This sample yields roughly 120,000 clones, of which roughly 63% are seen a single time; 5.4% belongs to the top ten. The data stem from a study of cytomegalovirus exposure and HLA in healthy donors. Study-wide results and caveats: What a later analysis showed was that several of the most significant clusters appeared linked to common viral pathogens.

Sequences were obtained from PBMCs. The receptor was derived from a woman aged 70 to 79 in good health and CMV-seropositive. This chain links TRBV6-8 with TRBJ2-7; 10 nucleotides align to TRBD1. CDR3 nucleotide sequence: TGTGCCAGCAGATCTCCGGGACAGGGGAGCCACGAGCAGTACTTC. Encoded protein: CASRSPGQGSHEQYF.